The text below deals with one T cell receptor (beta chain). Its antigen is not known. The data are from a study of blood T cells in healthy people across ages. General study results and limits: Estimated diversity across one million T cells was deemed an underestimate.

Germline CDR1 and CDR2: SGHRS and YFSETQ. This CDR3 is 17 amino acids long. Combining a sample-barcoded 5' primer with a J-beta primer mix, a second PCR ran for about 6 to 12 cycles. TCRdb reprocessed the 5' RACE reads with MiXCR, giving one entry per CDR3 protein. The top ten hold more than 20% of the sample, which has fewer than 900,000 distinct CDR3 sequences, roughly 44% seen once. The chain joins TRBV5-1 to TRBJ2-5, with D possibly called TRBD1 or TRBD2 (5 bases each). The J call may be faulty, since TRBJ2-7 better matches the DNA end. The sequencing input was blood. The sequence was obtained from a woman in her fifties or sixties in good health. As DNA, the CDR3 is TGCGCCAGCAGCTTGGAGCCTGGGACGTTTTTAAGATACGAGCAGTACTTC. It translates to CASSLEPGTFLRYEQYF.